This entry concerns a single T cell receptor (beta chain). Its antigen remains unknown. The data belong to a study of T-cell memory formation after mild COVID-19. Study information: The TCR clusters were mostly specific to one donor.

The 5'RACE method, run with constant-segment primers, produced TCR alpha and TCR beta cDNA libraries (carrying sample barcodes and UMIs). TCRdb re-called the 5' RACE reads through MiXCR, storing one row per CDR3 protein. Among around 500,000 distinct CDR3 sequences listed, 18% were seen once. Germline CDR1 is SGHNT and CDR2 is YENEEA. Trimming shortened V by 4 bases and J by 4 bases, and 8 bases separated the two germline ends. CDR3 length: 12 residues. Study results and caveats: Second-wave clones that peaked on day 37 lacked confirmed SARS-CoV-2 specificity. Several responding clones turned up in pre-infection memory, indicating that cross-reactive memory may have taken part.

The TCR was taken from an adult woman who had mild COVID-19 (a few samples of this study predate the infection). Cell type and time point are not known. Sequencing was carried out using PBMCs or a T cell subset sorted from them (not recorded which). This chain links TRBV11-3 with TRBJ2-7, with unresolved D. CDR3 protein: CASSSDLYEQYF. The CDR3 DNA follows: TGTGCCAGCAGCTCAGACCTATACGAGCAGTACTTC.